This T cell receptor (beta chain) was identified in a study of T cells expressing NK-cell markers. Overall study: Sorted CD3+CD56-NKG2C+, CD3+CD56+NKG2C- and CD3+CD56+NKG2C+ T cells were the source of the TCR beta repertoires. Of eight sequenced donors, seven were HCMV-seropositive and one HCMV-seronegative. The study, taken as a whole, reports: Topping the CD3+CD56-NKG2C+ fraction as well were these clonotypes, in a handful of donors. Clones of NKG2C+ T cells that had expanded were of unclear HCMV specificity.

TCRdb reprocessed the 5' RACE reads, keeping one entry per CDR3 protein, no DNA. The sample has some 150,000 distinct CDR3 sequences. In regard to this clonotype: Its antigen is not known.

Germline CDR1 and CDR2: SGHAT and FQDESV (reference sequence). This CDR3 comprises 14 residues. The sample taken for sequencing was blood T cells: a sorted CD56 or NKG2C T cell subset, CD4+ or CD8+ T cells, or bulk PBMC T cells (not recorded which). The chain links TRBV11-1 to TRBJ2-1; TCRdb's D call of TRBD2 is untestable without DNA. The TCR originated in a woman between 45 and 60 years old in good health. CDR3 protein: CASSGPGLMRVQFF.